One and the same sample provided the 20 T cell receptor beta chains below, sequenced in a study of beta chain features in type 1 diabetes. Overall study findings and caveats: TCRB CDR3s were moderately but significantly shorter in Type 1 diabetes patients in all four CD4+ subsets.

The investigators reverse transcribed all of the isolated RNA, so they sequenced expressed TCRB transcripts. The method was immunoSEQ multiplex PCR; TCRdb's version includes in-frame clones alone and lacks a portion of them. The sample lists under 300,000 clones, about 23% occurring once. The antigens of these receptors remain unknown. The sequenced sample consisted of naive CD4+ T cells from blood. The receptors stem from a woman in her thirties with type 1 diabetes.

This clone turned up a few times. This sample includes further DNA sequences coding for the same CDR3. The chain couples TRBV9 to TRBJ2-1; possibly TRBD2 for D (5 bases). The CDR3 sequence is 15 residues long. V was shortened by 0 bases and J by 0 bases, with 7 bases between the two germline ends. The germline V gene encodes CDR1 SGDLS and CDR2 YYNGEE. As DNA, the CDR3 is TGTGCCAGCAGCGTAGAGGGAGACTCCTACAATGAGCAGTTCTTC. Its protein is CASSVEGDSYNEQFF.

This chain connects TRBV10-3 to TRBJ2-7, with 13 positions matching TRBD2. The CDR3 totals 14 residues. V lost 8 bases to trimming and J lost 2 bases; unmatched junction nucleotides: 3. From germline, CDR1 is ENHRY and CDR2 SYGVKD. The CDR3 sequence: CAIQGLAGTYEQYF. The CDR3 DNA reads as TGTGCCATCCAGGGACTAGCGGGGACCTACGAGCAGTACTTC.

The chain has TRBV9 and TRBJ1-2; possibly TRBD1 for D (6 bases). V was clipped by 3 bases and J by 5 bases, with 14 bases between them. The CDR3 length is 14 residues. Germline V gives CDR1 SGDLS, CDR2 YYNGEE. The CDR3 spells CASSAREGGYGYTF. The CDR3 DNA reads TGTGCCAGCAGCGCCAGGGAGGGGGGTTATGGCTACACCTTC. The full variable domain, its missing parts supplied by reference TRBV9 and TRBJ1-2, is DSGVTQTPKHLITATGQRVTLRCSPRSGDLSVYWYQQSLDQGLQFLIQYYNGEERAKGNILERFSAQQFPDLHSELNLSSLELGDSALYFCASSAREGGYGYTFGSGTRLTVV.

This clone was detected only a few times. V gene TRBV13 combines with J gene TRBJ2-3; the D is unclear. CDR3 size: 13 residues. Trimming took off 2 bases at V and 2 bases at J, with 5 bases between the two ends. Germline CDR1 is PRHDT and CDR2 is FYEKMQ (reference sequence). The CDR3 protein is CASSLPNTDTQYF. As DNA, the CDR3 is TGTGCCAGCAGCTTACCCAACACAGATACGCAGTATTTT.

The V call is TRBV19, the J call TRBJ2-7; TRBD1 matches 7 bases. The CDR3 totals 15 residues. The germline V gene has CDR1 LNHDA and CDR2 SQIVND (reference sequence). The junction had 11 bases not matched to a gene; V was cut back by 6 bases and J by 3 bases. CDR3 sequence: CASRPQATGSYEQYF. The CDR3 nucleotides are TGTGCCAGTAGGCCGCAAGCGACAGGGAGCTACGAGCAGTACTTC.

This chain links TRBV25-1 with TRBJ2-1; 13 bases fit TRBD2. The CDR3 is 18 residues long. V lost 0 bases and J lost 10; bases outside the gene matches: 12. The germline V gene encodes CDR1 MGHDK and CDR2 SYGVNS. The CDR3 sequence: CASSEYLGWTSGRTEQFF. The CDR3 nucleotides read TGTGCCAGCAGTGAATATTTAGGATGGACTAGCGGGAGAACAGAGCAGTTCTTC. The variable domain in full, with the rest retrieved from reference TRBV25-1 and TRBJ2-1, is EADIYQTPRYLVIGTGKKITLECSQTMGHDKMYWYQQDPGMELHLIHYSYGVNSTEKGDLSSESTVSRIRTEHFPLTLESARPSHTSQYLCASSEYLGWTSGRTEQFFGPGTRLTVL.

This chain connects TRBV7-9 to TRBJ2-5; 7 nucleotides agree with TRBD1. V lost 5 bases to trimming and J lost 4 bases; unmatched junction nucleotides: 4. The CDR3 has 13 amino acids. Germline V gene data show CDR1 as SEHNR and CDR2 as FQNEAQ (reference sequence). The CDR3 here is CASSVTGTETQYF. CDR3 DNA: TGTGCCAGCAGCGTGACAGGGACAGAGACCCAGTACTTC. Full variable domain (outside the CDR3, taken from reference TRBV7-9 and TRBJ2-5): DTGVSQNPRHKITKRGQNVTFRCDPISEHNRLYWYRQTLGQGPEFLTYFQNEAQLEKSRLLSDRFSAERPKGSFSTLEIQRTEQGDSAMYLCASSVTGTETQYFGPGTRLLVL.

This clone was detected a few times. The chain recombines TRBV7-2 with TRBJ2-7; TRBD1 might be the D (6 bases). Trimming took off 5 bases at V and 2 bases at J, with 16 bases between the two ends. This CDR3 spans 15 amino acids. The V gene's germline CDR1 is SGHTA and CDR2 FQGNSA. The CDR3 spells CASSPRTELPYEQYF. The CDR3 DNA sequence: TGTGCCAGCAGCCCAAGGACAGAACTCCCCTACGAGCAGTACTTC.

This clone was seen more than once but under ten times. The chain carries TRBV11-1 and TRBJ2-1, with TRBD2 matching over 11 bases. This CDR3 contains 14 residues. V was pared by 3 bases and J by 9 bases, with 4 bases of the junction left unmatched. The germline V gene has CDR1 SGHAT and CDR2 FQDESV (reference sequence). The CDR3: CASSFQTSGTEQFF. The CDR3, as DNA: TGTGCCAGCAGCTTCCAGACTAGCGGGACTGAGCAGTTCTTC.

V usage is TRBV10-2 and J usage is TRBJ2-3; 9 bases are a match to TRBD2. CDR3 size: 15 residues. The V segment lost 7 bases and the J segment 2 bases; nucleotides outside the gene matches: 7. The germline V gene has CDR1 WSHSY and CDR2 SAAADI. DNA of the CDR3: TGCGCCAGCACTAAGACTAGCGGTGCCACAGATACGCAGTATTTT. It is translated as CASTKTSGATDTQYF.

The chain joins TRBV27 to TRBJ2-1, with 8 bases identical to TRBD1. The CDR3 extends over 14 amino acids. CDR1 and CDR2 from the germline V gene are MNHEY and SMNVEV (reference sequence). Trimming removed 2 bases from V and 9 bases from J; junction bases left unmatched: 6. CDR3 in DNA: TGTGCCAGCAGTTTAGTACAGGGGGTCGGTGAGCAGTTCTTC. Its protein is CASSLVQGVGEQFF.

The J gene is TRBJ2-1, the V gene TRBV5-1, with 13 bases aligning to TRBD2. CDR1 and CDR2 from the germline V gene are SGHRS and YFSETQ. The CDR3 spans 16 residues. J was trimmed by 10 bases and V by 4 bases; bases with no gene match: 11. CDR3 bases: TGCGCCAGCAGCCTCCATGGACTAGCGGGGGAGGACGAGCAGTTCTTC. Residues: CASSLHGLAGEDEQFF.

The DNA for the CDR3 is TGTGCCATCAGTGGACAGGGGAGGACCCCCGGGGCGACCCAGTACTTC. Its protein product is CAISGQGRTPGATQYF. V usage is TRBV10-3 and J usage is TRBJ2-5; 8 bases match TRBD1. CDR3 length: 16 amino acids. Germline lookup yields CDR1 ENHRY and CDR2 SYGVKD. Trimming took 4 bases from V and 7 from J; bases not matched to a gene: 14.

The gene calls are TRBV20-1 and TRBJ2-1; D remains unclear. Germline V gene sequence: CDR1 DFQATT, CDR2 SNEGSKA (reference sequence). This CDR3 comprises 11 residues. The V gene lost 0 bases and the J gene lost 15 bases, with 12 bases spanning the gap. CDR3 sequence (DNA): TGCAGTGCTAGAGACCGGTTTAGAGTGTTCTTC. It yields the protein CSARDRFRVFF.

V is TRBV30 and J is TRBJ1-1; the D gene is possibly TRBD1 (6 bases). The CDR3 is 13 residues long. Per germline, CDR1 GTSNPN and CDR2 SVGIG (reference sequence). V lost 8 bases, J lost 3 bases, and 16 bases lay in between. The chain's CDR3 is CAGMGQPDTEAFF. The CDR3 DNA follows: TGTGCCGGGATGGGACAACCAGACACTGAAGCTTTCTTT.

The DNA of the CDR3 is TGTGCCTGGAGAACCGGGAGCTGGGACTATGGCTACACCTTC. Protein: CAWRTGSWDYGYTF. J is TRBJ1-2 and V is TRBV30, with D uncertain. This CDR3 has 14 amino acids. Trimming pared 3 bases from V and 3 bases from J, leaving 14 bases between. The V gene's germline CDR1 is GTSNPN and CDR2 SVGIG (reference sequence).

The chain joins TRBV5-1 to TRBJ2-6; 8 nucleotides match TRBD1. The germline gives CDR1 SGHRS, CDR2 YFSETQ. V trimming: 0 bases; J trimming: 3 bases; junction bases outside the gene matches: 5. The CDR3 extends over 17 amino acids. The CDR3: CASSLAETGVGANVLTF. CDR3 nucleotides: TGCGCCAGCAGCTTGGCCGAGACAGGGGTTGGGGCCAACGTCCTGACTTTC.

This clone has only a few counts. This sequence joins TRBV18 and TRBJ2-2; perhaps TRBD1 as D (5 bases). The CDR3 length is 16 residues. Looked up from germline, CDR1 is KGHSH and CDR2 is LQKENI. Trimming took off 3 bases at V and 6 bases at J, with 17 bases between the two ends. For the CDR3, the DNA is TGTGCCAGCTCACCCAGGGAAATCGAGACCGCCGGGGAGCTGTTTTTT. This translates into CASSPREIETAGELFF.

This clone has a handful of counts. The chain uses TRBV2 and TRBJ2-3, with D possibly TRBD2 on 6 matching bases. V was cut by 3 bases and J by 3 bases, with 7 bases left in between. The CDR3 totals 13 residues. The germline V gene encodes CDR1 SNHLY and CDR2 FYNNEI. CDR3 DNA sequence: TGTGCCAGCAGTGACGGGGGTACAGATACGCAGTATTTT. Its protein is CASSDGGTDTQYF.

The chain uses TRBV18 and TRBJ1-5; D is undetermined. The V and J ends lost 2 bases and 2 bases respectively, with 13 bases between them. This CDR3 contains 16 residues. The V gene's germline CDR1 is KGHSH and CDR2 LQKENI. The CDR3 DNA reads TGTGCCAGCTCACCAACGGTCCCCCGGGGCAATCAGCCCCAGCATTTT. This codes for CASSPTVPRGNQPQHF.